A single sample is the source of the 29 T cell receptor beta chains below, sequenced in a study of cytomegalovirus exposure and HLA in healthy donors. 60 Vbeta and 13 Jbeta primers were used in PCR. Sequencing used immunoSEQ multiplex PCR; TCRdb keeps in-frame clones, though not all of them. Of over 150,000 clones listed, over 80% are singletons. Sequencing was carried out using PBMCs. The receptors come from a girl between 10 and 17 years old in good health and CMV-seropositive.

This clone showed up just once. The V and J genes are TRBV15 and TRBJ2-1; perhaps TRBD2 as D (6 bases). Germline values: CDR1 LNHNV, CDR2 YYDKDF (reference sequence). V was shortened by 0 bases and J by 8 bases, with 14 bases between the two germline ends. The CDR3 consists of 15 residues. DNA of the CDR3: TGTGCCACCAGCAGAGATTTAAGGAGGGGACATGAGCAGTTCTTC. Protein: CATSRDLRRGHEQFF.

This clone was observed a handful of times. The chain has TRBV7-9 and TRBJ2-6, with a tentative D call TRBD1 (5 bases). This CDR3 has 18 residues. Deletions cut 4 bases from V and 2 bases from J, with 18 bases between. The germline V gene has CDR1 SEHNR and CDR2 FQNEAQ (reference sequence). CDR3 residues: CASSSSDSQPPGANVLTF. CDR3 bases: TGTGCCAGCAGCTCAAGCGACAGTCAGCCCCCTGGGGCCAACGTCCTGACTTTC.

This chain links TRBV6-1 with TRBJ1-4; possibly TRBD1 for D (6 bases). Germline CDR1 is MNHNS and CDR2 is SASEGT. The CDR3 contains 15 residues. V gave up 4 bases and J gave up 8 bases, with 17 bases separating them. In DNA form, the CDR3 reads TGTGCCAGCAGTGGGGCAGGGGTAATTGAAGAAAAACTGTTTTTT. Amino acid sequence: CASSGAGVIEEKLFF.

CDR3 in amino acids: CASSQGELLDEQFF. The CDR3 DNA is TGCGCCAGCAGCCAAGGGGAGCTATTGGATGAGCAGTTCTTC. The chain combines TRBV4-3 with TRBJ2-1, with D maybe TRBD2 (5 bases). The V gene lost 1 base and the J gene lost 8 bases, with 12 bases spanning the gap. The CDR3 has 14 residues. Germline assignment: CDR1 LGHNA and CDR2 YSLEER.

This chain connects TRBV19 to TRBJ2-5, with TRBD1 matching 8 bases. The CDR3 runs to 15 residues. The trim removed 4 bases at V and 2 bases at J, leaving 6 bases unmatched. The germline CDR1 and CDR2 sequences are LNHDA and SQIVND (reference sequence). The CDR3 DNA follows: TGTGCCAGTAGTAGTGGACAGGGCGGGCAAGAGACCCAGTACTTC. Residues: CASSSGQGGQETQYF.

This chain uses TRBV28 with TRBJ1-5, with D unresolved. This CDR3 region has 14 residues. V shed 6 bases and J shed 7 bases, with 16 bases lying between them. Germline CDR1 and CDR2: MDHEN and SYDVKM. The CDR3 DNA reads TGTGCCAGCAGCCCCTCCCCGCCGGAGCAGCCCCAGCATTTT. As protein: CASSPSPPEQPQHF.

The chain combines TRBV19 with TRBJ1-1; possibly TRBD1 for D (6 bases). Per the germline V gene, CDR1 is LNHDA and CDR2 is SQIVND (reference sequence). V was clipped by 7 bases and J by 3 bases, with 33 bases between them. The CDR3 has 20 residues. This CDR3 reads CASIPAGAFLEPAGDTEAFF. CDR3 in DNA: TGTGCCAGTATCCCCGCGGGGGCGTTCTTGGAACCGGCGGGGGACACTGAAGCTTTCTTT.

For the CDR3, the DNA is TGTGCCAGCAGCAAGAGGAGCGGGAGAGGGGAGACCCAGTACTTC. It is translated as CASSKRSGRGETQYF. The rearrangement links TRBV11-2 to TRBJ2-5; 8 bases line up with TRBD2. Germline loops: CDR1 SGHAT, CDR2 FQNNGV. V trimming: 5 bases; J trimming: 5 bases; junction bases outside the gene matches: 10. The CDR3 extends over 15 amino acids.

The V and J genes are TRBV27 and TRBJ2-3; 7 nucleotides line up with TRBD1. CDR1 and CDR2 (germline): MNHEY, SMNVEV (reference sequence). The CDR3 loop spans 14 amino acids. V lost 10 bases to trimming and J lost 1 base; unmatched junction nucleotides: 8. The DNA for the CDR3 is TGTGCCACCCTCCAGGGGGACGGCACAGATACGCAGTATTTT. It codes for CATLQGDGTDTQYF.

The J gene is TRBJ2-1, the V gene TRBV28; D unresolved. The V gene's germline CDR1 is MDHEN and CDR2 SYDVKM. V shed 3 bases and J shed 8 bases, with 8 bases lying between them. This CDR3 spans 12 amino acids. CDR3 coding DNA: TGTGCCAGCAGTTTCGGTGATCATGAGCAGTTCTTC. Its translation is CASSFGDHEQFF.

The chain joins TRBV6-5 to TRBJ1-5; 10 nucleotides agree with TRBD1. Germline-derived CDR1 and CDR2 are MNHEY and SVGAGI. The J segment lost 5 bases and the V segment lost 8 bases, leaving 6 bases of the junction unmatched. The CDR3 covers 14 residues. The CDR3 DNA is TGTGCCAGCCGGGACAGGGGAGTTGATCAGCCCCAGCATTTT. It encodes CASRDRGVDQPQHF.

V and J are TRBV4-3 and TRBJ2-1, with 10 bases matching TRBD2. The V and J ends lost 0 bases and 8 bases, in that order; junction bases with no gene match: 16. The CDR3 length is 19 residues. CDR1 is LGHNA and CDR2 is YSLEER in the germline V gene. The CDR3 spells CASSQEASGGTYDGHEQFF. The CDR3 nucleotides read TGCGCCAGCAGCCAAGAAGCTAGCGGGGGCACCTATGATGGCCATGAGCAGTTCTTC.

The chain employs TRBV7-2 and TRBJ2-2; TRBD1 aligns across 7 bases. The CDR3 has 15 amino acids. Germline CDR1 SGHTA, CDR2 FQGNSA. V lost 5 bases, J lost 4 bases, and 7 bases stayed unmatched. This chain's CDR3 is CASSPTGLSTGELFF. In DNA, the CDR3 is TGTGCCAGCAGCCCGACAGGGTTGAGCACCGGGGAGCTGTTTTTT. Full variable domain (missing parts from reference TRBV7-2 and TRBJ2-2): GAGVSQSPSNKVTEKGKDVELRCDPISGHTALYWYRQSLGQGLEFLIYFQGNSAPDKSGLPSDRFSAERTGGSVSTLTIQRTQQEDSAVYLCASSPTGLSTGELFFGEGSRLTVL.

V usage is TRBV19 and J usage is TRBJ2-6; possibly TRBD2 for D (5 bases). Germline V gene sequence: CDR1 LNHDA, CDR2 SQIVND (reference sequence). V dropped 9 bases and J dropped 0 bases, with 12 bases sitting between them. The CDR3 has 15 residues. CDR3 nucleotide sequence: TGTGCCAGCTACGGACTGAACTCTGGGGCCAACGTCCTGACTTTC. Amino acid sequence: CASYGLNSGANVLTF. The full variable domain, with the rest looked up from reference TRBV19 and TRBJ2-6, is DGGITQSPKYLFRKEGQNVTLSCEQNLNHDAMYWYRQDPGQGLRLIYYSQIVNDFQKGDIAEGYSVSREKKESFPLTVTSAQKNPTAFYLCASYGLNSGANVLTFGAGSRLTVL.

A word on this clone: Mismatch with germline at one junction end may stem from a read error. The V and J genes are TRBV2 and TRBJ2-5; TRBD1 agrees at 8 bases. The germline V gene has CDR1 SNHLY and CDR2 FYNNEI. The CDR3 is 16 amino acids. The chain's CDR3 is CVSTHDKGTGSETQYF. CDR3 sequence (DNA): TGTGTCAGCACACACGACAAAGGGACAGGCAGCGAGACCCAGTACTTC.

The rearrangement links TRBV10-3 to TRBJ1-2; D gene ambiguous. V dropped 0 bases and J dropped 8 bases, with 13 bases sitting between them. The CDR3 loop spans 14 amino acids. The germline V gene has CDR1 ENHRY and CDR2 SYGVKD. The CDR3 DNA reads as TGTGCCATCAGTGAGTCGAAAGGAGAGTACGGCTACACCTTC. It is translated as CAISESKGEYGYTF.

This chain connects TRBV9 to TRBJ2-3; the match to TRBD2 covers 7 bases. With 7 bases clipped from V and 2 bases from J, the junction kept 16 bases outside the gene matches. This CDR3 is 17 amino acids long. The germline V gene has CDR1 SGDLS and CDR2 YYNGEE. The CDR3 region is CASFLEGVSGYTDTQYF. CDR3 sequence (DNA): TGTGCCAGCTTTTTAGAAGGAGTTAGCGGGTACACAGATACGCAGTATTTT.

The chain is built from TRBV19 and TRBJ1-3; no definite D call. V was clipped by 6 bases and J by 0 bases, with 6 bases between them. CDR3 length: 13 amino acids. Germline CDR1 is LNHDA and CDR2 is SQIVND (reference sequence). The CDR3, as DNA: TGTGCCAGTAGATGGAGCTCTGGAAACACCATATATTTT. Protein product: CASRWSSGNTIYF.

The chain links TRBV5-4 to TRBJ2-7, with D perhaps matching TRBD2 (6 bases). V was pared by 3 bases and J by 1 base, with 11 bases between. CDR1 and CDR2 from the germline V gene are SGHNT and YYREEE (reference sequence). The CDR3 extends over 14 amino acids. The CDR3 DNA is TGTGCCAGCAGCTCGCGGGACCAGTCCTACGAGCAGTACTTC. This sequence encodes CASSSRDQSYEQYF. The full variable domain, in which reference TRBV5-4 and TRBJ2-7 provide the parts outside the CDR3, is ETGVTQSPTHLIKTRGQQVTLRCSSQSGHNTVSWYQQALGQGPQFIFQYYREEENGRGNFPPRFSGLQFPNYSSELNVNALELDDSALYLCASSSRDQSYEQYFGPGTRLTVT.

This chain links TRBV7-9 with TRBJ2-5, with a tentative D call TRBD1 (6 bases). The germline CDR1 and CDR2 sequences are SEHNR and FQNEAQ (reference sequence). The CDR3 has 15 residues. Between the trimmed V and J ends, which lost 5 bases and 3 bases, there was a span of 16 bases. The CDR3: CASSRAGAGEETQYF. The CDR3 DNA reads as TGTGCCAGCAGCCGAGCTGGGGCAGGGGAAGAGACCCAGTACTTC.

V is TRBV27 and J is TRBJ2-2; 10 positions match TRBD2. Germline CDR1 reads MNHEY; CDR2 reads SMNVEV (reference sequence). The ends lost 8 bases at V and 5 bases at J; junction bases unmatched: 8. The CDR3 is made up of 15 amino acids. The CDR3 reads CASSRSSGSTGELFF. Written as DNA, the CDR3 is TGTGCCAGCTCCCGGTCTAGCGGGAGTACCGGGGAGCTGTTTTTT.

The rearrangement uses TRBV9 and TRBJ1-5; D unclear. CDR3 length equals 13 residues. Trimming shortened V by 3 bases and J by 4 bases, and 8 bases separated the two germline ends. The germline V gene has CDR1 SGDLS and CDR2 YYNGEE. The CDR3 spells CASSAYENQPQHF. The DNA for the CDR3 is TGTGCCAGCAGCGCCTATGAGAATCAGCCCCAGCATTTT.

This chain joins TRBV9 and TRBJ1-2; possible D gene TRBD1, 6 bases. The CDR3 has 13 residues. CDR1 is SGDLS and CDR2 is YYNGEE in the germline V gene. The V gene lost 4 bases and the J gene lost 2 bases, with 9 bases spanning the gap. The CDR3 bases are TGTGCCAGCAGCTATACAGGGAACTATGGCTACACCTTC. Amino acid sequence: CASSYTGNYGYTF.

This clone was observed a handful of times. The rearrangement links TRBV7-2 to TRBJ2-5; TRBD1 matches 8 bases. Germline CDR1 and CDR2: SGHTA and FQGNSA. This CDR3 comprises 15 residues. The V and J ends lost 6 bases and 1 base, in that order; junction bases with no gene match: 7. CDR3 loop: CASRRGQGPQETQYF. DNA for the CDR3: TGTGCCAGCAGACGTGGACAGGGACCCCAAGAGACCCAGTACTTC.

V is TRBV13 and J is TRBJ2-3; D perhaps matches TRBD2 (6 bases). The CDR3 has 13 amino acids. V shed 4 bases and J shed 6 bases, with 11 bases lying between them. CDR1 and CDR2 (germline): PRHDT, FYEKMQ (reference sequence). CDR3 bases: TGTGCCAGCAGCTCCACCCGGGGGGATACGCAGTATTTT. It translates to CASSSTRGDTQYF.

The chain joins TRBV7-3 to TRBJ2-1; D is perhaps TRBD2 (5 bases). The germline gives CDR1 SGHTA, CDR2 FQGTGA. This CDR3 region has 13 residues. Trimming took off 5 bases at V and 4 bases at J, with 9 bases between the two ends. CDR3 nucleotides: TGTGCCAGCAGCCTGCGGGTTTACAATGAGCAGTTCTTC. This encodes CASSLRVYNEQFF.

The chain uses TRBV29-1 and TRBJ2-7, with D maybe TRBD2 (5 bases). This CDR3 spans 13 amino acids. The germline gives CDR1 SQVTM, CDR2 ANQGSEA. V gave up 3 bases and J gave up 7 bases, with 16 bases separating them. DNA of the CDR3: TGCAGCGTTGAGAAACGGAATACGGGGGAGCAGTACTTC. Translation: CSVEKRNTGEQYF.

This chain joins TRBV2 and TRBJ2-7; 7 nucleotides match TRBD1. Germline V gene data show CDR1 as SNHLY and CDR2 as FYNNEI. The J segment lost 3 bases and the V segment lost 4 bases, leaving 6 bases of the junction unmatched. The CDR3 loop spans 14 amino acids. This CDR3 is CASSVGQAGYEQYF. Here the CDR3 DNA reads TGTGCCAGCAGTGTAGGACAGGCGGGCTACGAGCAGTACTTC.

This chain connects TRBV2 to TRBJ1-2; the match to TRBD1 covers 10 bases. The V gene's germline CDR1 is SNHLY and CDR2 FYNNEI. Trimming removed 8 bases from V and 0 bases from J; junction bases left unmatched: 3. The CDR3 covers 14 residues. The CDR3 loop reads CASGQGGTNYGYTF. As DNA, the CDR3 is TGTGCCAGCGGACAGGGGGGGACTAACTATGGCTACACCTTC.